These 28 T cell receptor beta chains came from one sample sequenced in a study of early T cells in non-severe SARS-CoV-2 infection. TCRdb reprocessed the 5' RACE reads via MiXCR and lists one record per CDR3 protein. In the table there are about 19,000 distinct CDR3 sequences, about 4% of which are singletons. The sequencing input was whole blood. These receptors were collected from an adult who was a healthcare worker with PCR-confirmed SARS-CoV-2 infection or an uninfected control (not recorded which).

This clonotype was counted many times. The chain combines TRBV12-3 or TRBV12-4 with TRBJ2-7; no firm D call. Trimming took 3 bases from V and 0 from J, leaving 12 bases between them. This CDR3 has 15 residues. CDR3 region: CASSFGPRSSYEQYF. In nucleotides, the CDR3 is TGTGCCAGCAGTTTTGGGCCGAGGAGCTCCTACGAGCAGTACTTC.

This clonotype was seen at least ten times. The chain links TRBV4-1 to TRBJ2-3, with D possibly matching TRBD2 (5 bases). The CDR3 has 14 amino acids. V was shortened by 0 bases and J by 4 bases, with 8 bases between the two germline ends. Germline assignment: CDR1 MGHRA and CDR2 YSYEKL. Written as DNA, the CDR3 is TGCGCCAGCAGCCAAGAGGAGGAGTCAGATACGCAGTATTTT. Translating it yields CASSQEEESDTQYF.

The V and J genes are TRBV20-1 and TRBJ2-1; TRBD2 matches at 13 bases. The ends lost 4 bases at V and 9 bases at J; junction bases unmatched: 12. The CDR3 contains 16 residues. Germline V gene data show CDR1 as DFQATT and CDR2 as SNEGSKA (reference sequence). CDR3 amino acids: CSAKTSGGYLGGEQFF. The CDR3 nucleotides read TGCAGTGCTAAGACTAGCGGGGGGTACCTTGGTGGTGAGCAGTTCTTC.

The sample holds many counts of this clonotype. V and J are TRBV7-6 and TRBJ2-3; D is perhaps TRBD2 (5 bases). Germline CDR1 and CDR2: SGHVS and FNYEAQ. This CDR3 is built from 14 residues. Trimming cost V 5 bases and J 1 base, with 10 bases left between them. Here the CDR3 reads CASSHEEGTDTQYF. CDR3 in DNA: TGTGCCAGCAGCCACGAGGAGGGCACAGATACGCAGTATTTT.

In this sample, this clonotype turned up many times. The genes are TRBV5-1 and TRBJ1-1; 10 bases are a match to TRBD1. Germline V gene data show CDR1 as SGHRS and CDR2 as YFSETQ. The CDR3 covers 16 residues. The V and J ends lost 4 bases and 5 bases, in that order; junction bases with no gene match: 11. The CDR3, as DNA: TGCGCCAGCAGCCCAGAGCGGACAGGGGGATGGACTGAAGCTTTCTTT. Residues: CASSPERTGGWTEAFF.

This clonotype was picked up many times. The CDR3 DNA reads as TGTGCCAGCAGCTCCGGGACTAGCGGATACGAGCAGTACTTC. Amino acid sequence: CASSSGTSGYEQYF. J is TRBJ2-7 and V is TRBV7-2; TRBD2 agrees at 11 bases. This CDR3 spans 14 amino acids. The V gene's germline CDR1 is SGHTA and CDR2 FQGNSA. V lost 4 bases, J lost 4 bases, and 3 bases stayed unmatched.

This clonotype showed up many times. This chain joins TRBV6-5 and TRBJ1-5; tentatively, D is TRBD1 (5 bases). There are 14 residues in the CDR3. Deletions cut 2 bases from V and 1 base from J, with 6 bases between. In germline, CDR1 is MNHEY, CDR2 SVGAGI. CDR3 region: CASSYRDSNQPQHF. The CDR3 DNA is TGTGCCAGCAGTTACAGGGACAGCAATCAGCCCCAGCATTTT.

This clonotype was picked up many times. The chain is built from TRBV21-1 and TRBJ2-1; the DNA was not compared with TRBD2, the D call given in the table. TRBV21-1 has pseudogene status. The CDR3 length is 14 residues. The CDR3 nucleotides are TGTGCCAGCCCCCCAGGGCCCGAATACAATGAGCAGTTCTTC. It codes for CASPPGPEYNEQFF.

The table lists this clonotype with many counts. The chain couples TRBV7-3 to TRBJ1-2; TRBD1 matches 7 bases. In germline, CDR1 is SGHTA, CDR2 FQGTGA. The CDR3 has 18 amino acids. V shed 4 bases, J shed 0 bases, and the junction held 14 bases outside the gene matches. CDR3 DNA sequence: TGTGCCAGCAGCTCCATCGAGACAGGGCGATTGGCTAACTATGGCTACACCTTC. It yields the protein CASSSIETGRLANYGYTF.

The rearrangement joins TRBV12-3 or TRBV12-4 to TRBJ2-3, with D possibly TRBD2 on 5 matching bases. V dropped 3 bases and J dropped 2 bases, with 12 bases sitting between them. The length of the CDR3 is 15 residues. The CDR3 region has the DNA TGTGCCAGCAGTTTCGAAGGACTCTACACAGATACGCAGTATTTT. Translated, it gives CASSFEGLYTDTQYF.

Relative to its sample, this clonotype is medium-sized. The V gene is TRBV4-3, the J gene TRBJ2-2; 8 bases align to TRBD1. There are 14 residues in the CDR3. Germline CDR1 is LGHNA and CDR2 is YSLEER. J lost 5 bases, V lost 1 base, and 0 bases had no gene match. The CDR3 sequence is CASSQGQGTGELFF. The CDR3, as DNA: TGCGCCAGCAGCCAAGGACAGGGGACCGGGGAGCTGTTTTTT.

This clonotype was detected many times. This chain joins TRBV29-1 and TRBJ2-4; D gene unclear. The CDR3 is 10 amino acids. Trimming took 7 bases from V and 5 from J, leaving 6 bases between them. From germline, CDR1 is SQVTM and CDR2 ANQGSEA. The CDR3 DNA reads TGCAGCGCCCTCGAAAACATTCAGTACTTC. This sequence encodes CSALENIQYF. Full variable domain (remainder filled in from reference TRBV29-1 and TRBJ2-4): SAVISQKPSRDICQRGTSLTIQCQVDSQVTMMFWYRQQPGQSLTLIATANQGSEATYESGFVIDKFPISRPNLTFSTLTVSNMSPEDSSIYLCSALENIQYFGAGTRLSVL.

Many counts were recorded for this clonotype. The chain couples TRBV5-4 to TRBJ2-7, with 8 bases lining up with TRBD2. Per the germline V gene, CDR1 is SGHNT and CDR2 is YYREEE (reference sequence). The V segment lost 4 bases and the J segment 0 bases; nucleotides outside the gene matches: 9. CDR3 size: 16 residues. As DNA, the CDR3 is TGTGCCAGCAGCAGGAGCAGCGGGGGCGGCTCCTACGAGCAGTACTTC. This codes for CASSRSSGGGSYEQYF.

This clonotype has more than one count but fewer than ten. The CDR3 sequence: CASSQGLAGDTGELFF. Here the CDR3 DNA reads TGCGCCAGCAGCCAAGGACTAGCGGGCGACACCGGGGAGCTGTTTTTT. This rearrangement joins TRBV4-1 to TRBJ2-2; TRBD2 matches 10 bases. There are 16 residues in the CDR3. The V and J ends lost 1 base and 3 bases, in that order; junction bases with no gene match: 2. Germline lookup yields CDR1 MGHRA and CDR2 YSYEKL.

This clonotype was seen a handful of times. The V call is TRBV3-1, the J call TRBJ1-2, with D hard to call. Germline V lookup: CDR1 LGHDT, CDR2 YNNKEL (reference sequence). The CDR3 covers 15 residues. V dropped 0 bases and J dropped 7 bases, with 15 bases sitting between them. CDR3 DNA: TGTGCCAGCAGCCAAGATCACATGGGAGCCAGTGGCTACACCTTC. Amino acids: CASSQDHMGASGYTF.

This chain connects TRBV5-5 to TRBJ2-3, with TRBD1 identical over 9 bases. V dropped 4 bases and J dropped 4; count of bases not matched to a gene: 1. The germline V gene encodes CDR1 SGHKS and CDR2 YYEKEE (reference sequence). The CDR3 contains 13 residues. DNA of the CDR3: TGTGCCAGCAGCAGGACAGGGGCAGATACGCAGTATTTT. Its protein product is CASSRTGADTQYF.

This clonotype was seen ten or more times. The rearrangement joins TRBV6-1 to TRBJ1-5; 9 positions match TRBD1. Losses at the gene ends were 7 bases for V and 6 bases for J; bases not matched to a gene: 19. The CDR3 is 18 residues long. Germline CDR1 is MNHNS and CDR2 is SASEGT. The CDR3 sequence is CASTYTPLGTGQFQPQHF. The DNA of the CDR3 is TGTGCCAGCACGTATACACCCCTTGGGACAGGGCAGTTTCAGCCCCAGCATTTT.

This clonotype was picked up a small number of times. The rearrangement uses TRBV24-1 and TRBJ2-2, with TRBD1 identical over 7 bases. In germline, CDR1 is KGHDR, CDR2 SFDVKD. The length of the CDR3 is 14 residues. The junction had 0 bases not matched to a gene; V was cut back by 3 bases and J by 3 bases. The CDR3 is CATSDDRDTGELFF. CDR3 nucleotide sequence: TGTGCCACCAGTGATGACAGGGACACCGGGGAGCTGTTTTTT.

This clonotype has a count of ten or more. The V gene is TRBV29-1, the J gene TRBJ2-5; weak D call: TRBD2 (5 bases). This CDR3 region has 12 residues. Germline values: CDR1 SQVTM, CDR2 ANQGSEA. Trimming cost V 3 bases and J 4 bases, with 9 bases left between them. CDR3 bases: TGCAGCGTTGATGGAGGATCAGAGACCCAGTACTTC. This encodes CSVDGGSETQYF.

This clonotype is deemed medium-sized. One junction end disagrees with the germline gene, perhaps due to a read error. The CDR3 loop reads CASVDRKSDEAFF. In DNA, the CDR3 is TGTGCCAGCGTGGACAGAAAGTCCGATGAAGCTTTTTTT. The chain employs TRBV6-5 and TRBJ1-1; possible D gene TRBD1, 6 bases. CDR1 and CDR2 from the germline V gene are MNHEY and SVGAGI. CDR3 length equals 13 residues.

This clonotype is medium-sized in the sample. The CDR3 DNA reads TGCAGCGTCGGGGGGAGGGAGAATCAGCCCCAGCATTTT. Protein sequence: CSVGGRENQPQHF. This chain uses TRBV29-1 with TRBJ1-5; possible D gene TRBD1, 5 bases. Germline CDR1 SQVTM, CDR2 ANQGSEA. The CDR3 has 13 amino acids. V was trimmed by 6 bases and J by 4 bases, leaving 13 bases between them.

This clonotype was observed at least ten times. DNA of the CDR3: TGTGCCATCAGTGCCGCTAGAGGAGGCGAGACCCAGTACTTC. Translating it yields CAISAARGGETQYF. The rearrangement joins TRBV10-3 to TRBJ2-5; possible D gene TRBD2, 5 bases. Germline V CDR1 and CDR2: ENHRY, SYGVKD. The CDR3 loop spans 14 amino acids. V gave up 4 bases and J gave up 5 bases, with 14 bases separating them.

This clonotype was recorded many times. The V gene is TRBV7-6, the J gene TRBJ2-3, with D tentatively TRBD1 or TRBD2 (5 bases each). Trimming shortened V by 1 base and J by 6 bases, and 11 bases separated the two germline ends. The CDR3 runs to 14 residues. Germline CDR1 and CDR2: SGHVS and FNYEAQ. The CDR3 sequence: CASSLGLGTDTQYF. The CDR3 nucleotides read TGTGCCAGCAGCTTAGGTCTGGGGACCGATACGCAGTATTTT.

This clonotype was seen more than once but under ten times. This chain links TRBV18 with TRBJ1-5; 9 nucleotides line up with TRBD1. Trimming took 3 bases from V and 7 from J; bases not matched to a gene: 10. The CDR3 consists of 16 residues. CDR1 KGHSH and CDR2 LQKENI come from the germline V gene. The CDR3 nucleotides read TGTGCCAGCTCACCTCCGCAGGGACAGGGAAAACAGCCCCAGCATTTT. Translated, it gives CASSPPQGQGKQPQHF. The variable domain in full, completed from reference TRBV18 and TRBJ1-5, reads NAGVMQNPRHLVRRRGQEARLRCSPMKGHSHVYWYRQLPEEGLKFMVYLQKENIIDESGMPKERFSAEFPKEGPSILRIQQVVRGDSAAYFCASSPPQGQGKQPQHFGDGTRLSIL.

This clonotype came up many times. The V and J genes are TRBV20-1 and TRBJ2-3; 10 bases fit TRBD2. This CDR3 region has 17 residues. Germline V lookup: CDR1 DFQATT, CDR2 SNEGSKA (reference sequence). The J segment lost 0 bases and the V segment lost 0 bases, leaving 6 bases of the junction unmatched. CDR3 DNA sequence: TGCAGTGCTAGAGATCCCCTAGCGGGGGTTAGCACAGATACGCAGTATTTT. This sequence encodes CSARDPLAGVSTDTQYF.

This clonotype was observed at least ten times. V is TRBV6-5 and J is TRBJ2-1; no firm D call. Trimming shortened V by 4 bases and J by 8 bases, and 12 bases separated the two germline ends. From germline, CDR1 is MNHEY and CDR2 SVGAGI. This CDR3 contains 13 residues. The CDR3 region has the DNA TGTGCCAGCAGTTTGGCAGGCCGCGATGAGCAGTTCTTC. It specifies CASSLAGRDEQFF.

The rearrangement joins TRBV28 to TRBJ1-4, with 9 bases matching TRBD1. Trimming removed 6 bases from V and 5 bases from J; junction bases left unmatched: 4. This CDR3 region has 14 residues. Germline V gene sequence: CDR1 MDHEN, CDR2 SYDVKM. CDR3 loop: CASSSTGGNEKLFF. CDR3 coding DNA: TGTGCCAGCAGCTCGACAGGGGGGAATGAAAAACTGTTTTTT.

This clonotype qualifies as medium-sized. The chain joins TRBV20-1 to TRBJ1-5; D call uncertain. Germline loops: CDR1 DFQATT, CDR2 SNEGSKA (reference sequence). CDR3 size: 14 residues. The V gene lost 3 bases and the J gene lost 0 bases, with 9 bases spanning the gap. This CDR3 is CSASQQHSNQPQHF. CDR3 DNA: TGCAGTGCTAGCCAGCAGCATAGCAATCAGCCCCAGCATTTT.